The present entry profiles one TCR beta chain with its context. Trimming shortened V by 4 bases and J by 4 bases, and 14 bases separated the two germline ends. Looked up from germline, CDR1 is SGHDT and CDR2 is YYEEEE. The CDR3 is 14 amino acids. This sample stems from a study of blood T cell repertoires in COVID-19. Study context: Spain, Italy and the United States supplied samples that represented acute and convalescent COVID-19.

Clones were read by immunoSEQ multiplex PCR, and TCRdb kept only the in-frame ones, dropping some. The top ten hold approximately 3.5% of the sample, which has 250,000 or so clones, 88% seen once. This TCR was recovered from a woman in her twenties or thirties who had been exposed to COVID-19. Input material: PBMCs or T cells enriched from blood (not recorded which). The chain links TRBV5-6 to TRBJ2-5; D is unresolved. For the CDR3, the DNA is TGTGCCAGCAGCCTTATATCCGAGCTAGAGACCCAGTACTTC. Translation: CASSLISELETQYF.